These T cell receptor beta chains were read from a single sample in a study of cytomegalovirus exposure and HLA in healthy donors. Method: immunoSEQ multiplex PCR; TCRdb's copy keeps in-frame clones and lacks some. The sample data list about 50,000 clones. Material for sequencing was PBMCs. The receptors stem from a woman between 55 and 75 years old in good health and CMV-seropositive. The CDR3 runs from the conserved cysteine through the conserved F or W. A D gene is named only where the DNA matches it firmly.

v_gene	j_gene	d_gene	CDR3nt	CDR3aa
TRBV2	TRBJ1-4	.	TGTGCCAGCAGGCCCTGGACAGCAACTAATGAAAAACTGTTTTTT	CASRPWTATNEKLFF
TRBV6-1	TRBJ2-1	TRBD2	TGTGCCAGCAGGAGCCGGGGGGGGCCGGACAATGAGCAGTTCTTC	CASRSRGGPDNEQFF
TRBV5-1	TRBJ1-1	.	TGCGCCAGCAGCTTGGACAGAATGAACACTGAAGCTTTCTTT	CASSLDRMNTEAFF
TRBV19	TRBJ1-2	TRBD1	TGTGCCAGTAGCCTGCCAGGGGGCGTCCTTAAGGGCTACACCTTC	CASSLPGGVLKGYTF
TRBV21-1	TRBJ2-2	.	TGTGCCAGCAGGGGGGAGGCAGGGAGGGTCCTGAACACCGGGGAGCTGTTTTTT	CASRGEAGRVLNTGELFF
TRBV6-5	TRBJ1-1	TRBD1	TGTGCCAGCAGTTATGAGAAGGGGGCCACTGAAGCTTTCTTT	CASSYEKGATEAFF
TRBV5-6	TRBJ1-5	TRBD1	TGTGCCAGCAGCTGGGGAGGACAGGCCCTTAATCAGCCCCAGCATTTT	CASSWGGQALNQPQHF
TRBV5-1	TRBJ2-6	TRBD1	TGCGCCAGCAGCGTTCGGACAGGGTCTTCTGGGGCCAACGTCCTGACTTTC	CASSVRTGSSGANVLTF
TRBV5-1	TRBJ1-3	TRBD1	TGCGCCAGCAGCCTGAACCCGGACAGGCCAAGAAACACCATATATTTT	CASSLNPDRPRNTIYF
TRBV5-6	TRBJ2-1	TRBD1	TGTGCCAGCAGGTTGGGACAGGGGGGCTACAATGAGCAGTTCTTC	CASRLGQGGYNEQFF
TRBV11-2	TRBJ1-1	.	TGTGCCAGCAGTGTAAGCTTGGCGCGGGACACTGAAGCTTTCTTT	CASSVSLARDTEAFF
TRBV28	TRBJ1-1	TRBD1	TGTGCCAGCCAAGGGGACAGGCCCACTGAAGCTTTCTTT	CASQGDRPTEAFF
TRBV20-1	TRBJ1-1	.	TGCAGTGCCGCGGGGTCAGTGGCTTTCTTT	CSAAGSVAFF
TRBV5-1	TRBJ2-7	TRBD1	TGCGCCAGTAGGACAGGGGAAGTGATCCTCTCCGTGGACGAGCAGTACTTC	CASRTGEVILSVDEQYF
TRBV6-1	TRBJ1-1	TRBD1	TGTGCCAGCAGGGCGACAGGGGTTTGGACTGAAGCTTTCTTT	CASRATGVWTEAFF
TRBV5-1	TRBJ2-1	.	TGCGCCAGCAGCTTGTTGTATTCGCGGGGGCCGGAGAATGAGCAGTTCTTC	CASSLLYSRGPENEQFF
TRBV19	TRBJ1-2	TRBD1	TGTGCCAGTAGCCGTGACAGGGGAGGAGGCTACACCTTC	CASSRDRGGGYTF
TRBV18	TRBJ1-5	.	TGTGCCAGCTCACCGAGTAGTAGCAATCAGCCCCAGCATTTT	CASSPSSSNQPQHF
TRBV29-1	TRBJ2-2	.	TGCAGCGCGTGGACAGCTAACACCGGGGAGCTGTTTTTT	CSAWTANTGELFF
TRBV4-1	TRBJ2-7	TRBD1	TGCGCCAGCAGCCAGGACAGGGGCTCCTACGAGCAGTACTTC	CASSQDRGSYEQYF
TRBV28	TRBJ2-2	TRBD2	TGTGCCAGCTTGGTAGCGGGTCCCGTCGGGGAGCTGTTTTTT	CASLVAGPVGELFF
TRBV18	TRBJ2-5	.	TGTGCCAGCTCACCGCCAAACAGGGATCAAGAGACCCAGTACTTC	CASSPPNRDQETQYF
TRBV14	TRBJ1-6	TRBD1	TGTGCCAGCAGCCACTACCGGGACAGGGGTCATTCACCCCTCCACTTT	CASSHYRDRGHSPLHF
TRBV7-6	TRBJ2-7	.	TGTGCCAGCAGCTTAGTACGGGATCCGGGGGCCTACGAGCAGTACTTC	CASSLVRDPGAYEQYF
TRBV7-2	TRBJ1-1	.	TGTGCCAGCAGCTTAGCGGCAGGGCTGAACACTGAAGCTTTCTTT	CASSLAAGLNTEAFF
TRBV19	TRBJ2-7	.	TGTGCCAGTAGGACCGGGACTGACACCTACGAGCAGTACTTC	CASRTGTDTYEQYF
TRBV28	TRBJ1-4	TRBD1	TGTGCCAGCAGGCCCGGGACAGGGTGGGAAAAACTGTTTTTT	CASRPGTGWEKLFF
TRBV5-1	TRBJ1-1	.	TGCGCCAGCAGCTTAAAAGGGGAGGATGAAGCTTTCTTT	CASSLKGEDEAFF
TRBV18	TRBJ1-1	.	TGTGCCAGTTCAGGGATAGCGTACACTGAAGCTTTCTTT	CASSGIAYTEAFF
TRBV27	TRBJ2-7	.	TGTGCCAGCAGTTTTGCAGGGCAACTCTACGAGCAGTACTTC	CASSFAGQLYEQYF
TRBV4-1	TRBJ1-1	.	TGCGCCAGCAGCCAAAGCCCCGTCCACACTGAAGCTTTCTTT	CASSQSPVHTEAFF
TRBV11-3	TRBJ1-3	TRBD1	TGTGCCAGCAGCTTAGAGGACAGGGGATCTGGAAACACCATATATTTT	CASSLEDRGSGNTIYF
TRBV5-4	TRBJ2-5	.	TGTGCCAGCAGCTTACAGGGTAGCGAGACCCAGTACTTC	CASSLQGSETQYF
TRBV2	TRBJ2-1	.	TGTGCCAGCAGTCTCGGGACTCCGGCGTACAATGAGCAGTTCTTC	CASSLGTPAYNEQFF
TRBV5-1	TRBJ1-6	TRBD1	TGCGCCAGCAGCTTGGTTCCGGGACAGGGGAACTATAATTCACCCCTCCACTTT	CASSLVPGQGNYNSPLHF
TRBV9	TRBJ2-2	.	TGTGCCAGCAGCGCTCGAGGACAGACCGGCACCGGGGAGCTGTTTTTT	CASSARGQTGTGELFF
TRBV6-1	TRBJ1-5	.	TGTGCCAGCAGTAAAAACAGGGATGGGCAGGGGCCCCAGCATTTT	CASSKNRDGQGPQHF
TRBV11-3	TRBJ1-2	.	TGTGCCAGCAGCAAAGGGACTGACTATGGCTACACCTTC	CASSKGTDYGYTF
TRBV6-5	TRBJ1-4	TRBD1	TGTGCCAGCGCGGACAGGGGGGACGAAAAACTGTTTTTT	CASADRGDEKLFF
TRBV6-1	TRBJ1-1	.	TGTGCCAGCAGTGAAGGGAGGAACACTGAAGCTTTCTTT	CASSEGRNTEAFF
TRBV9	TRBJ1-6	TRBD1	TGTGCCAGCAGCGTAGCTCGGGGGACAGGGGGTTATTCACCCCTCCACTTT	CASSVARGTGGYSPLHF
TRBV5-8	TRBJ1-4	.	TGTGCCAGCAGCCCCGGGACTGGAACTAATGAAAAACTGTTTTTT	CASSPGTGTNEKLFF
TRBV5-1	TRBJ1-1	.	TGCGCCAGCAAAGTTGTTAAGGGGAAAGATACTGAAGCTTTCTTT	CASKVVKGKDTEAFF
TRBV28	TRBJ2-5	TRBD1	TGTGCCAGCAGAGGCCTTGACAGGGTCGGGGAGACCCAGTACTTC	CASRGLDRVGETQYF
TRBV6-5	TRBJ2-7	TRBD1	TGTGCCAGCAGGCCCCGGGACAGGGCCTCCTACGAGCAGTACTTC	CASRPRDRASYEQYF
TRBV13	TRBJ1-1	.	TGTGCCAGCAGCCCCACCGGCGGGTATACCGCTGAAGCTTTCTTT	CASSPTGGYTAEAFF
TRBV5-4	TRBJ2-7	TRBD2	TGTGCCAGCAGCAGCGGGACTAGCGGGGGGGGAACCCGGCAGTACTTC	CASSSGTSGGGTRQYF
TRBV4-3	TRBJ1-2	.	TGCGCCAGCAGCCATACAGGGCTTAACTATGGCTACACCTTC	CASSHTGLNYGYTF
TRBV19	TRBJ1-1	.	TGTGCCAGTACTCTCCTCGAGGGAGGCACTGAAGATTTCTTT	CASTLLEGGTEDFF
TRBV5-4	TRBJ1-6	.	TGTGCCAGCAGCTTGGGCGGGGGGCAAGAGGGTTCACCCCTCCACTTT	CASSLGGGQEGSPLHF